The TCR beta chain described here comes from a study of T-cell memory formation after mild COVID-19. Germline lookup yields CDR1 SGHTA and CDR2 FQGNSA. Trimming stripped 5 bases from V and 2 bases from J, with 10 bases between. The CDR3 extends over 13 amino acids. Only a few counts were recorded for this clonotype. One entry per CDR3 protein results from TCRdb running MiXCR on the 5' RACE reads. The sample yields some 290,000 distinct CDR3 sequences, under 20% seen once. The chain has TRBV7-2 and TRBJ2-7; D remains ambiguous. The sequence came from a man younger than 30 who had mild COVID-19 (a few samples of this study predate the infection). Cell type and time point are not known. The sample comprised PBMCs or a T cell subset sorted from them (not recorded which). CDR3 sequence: CASSPVRPYEQYF. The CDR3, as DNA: TGTGCCAGCAGCCCGGTCCGACCCTACGAGCAGTACTTC. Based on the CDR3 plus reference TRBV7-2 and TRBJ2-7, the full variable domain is GAGVSQSPSNKVTEKGKDVELRCDPISGHTALYWYRQSLGQGLEFLIYFQGNSAPDKSGLPSDRFSAERTGGSVSTLTIQRTQQEDSAVYLCASSPVRPYEQYFGPGTRLTVT.